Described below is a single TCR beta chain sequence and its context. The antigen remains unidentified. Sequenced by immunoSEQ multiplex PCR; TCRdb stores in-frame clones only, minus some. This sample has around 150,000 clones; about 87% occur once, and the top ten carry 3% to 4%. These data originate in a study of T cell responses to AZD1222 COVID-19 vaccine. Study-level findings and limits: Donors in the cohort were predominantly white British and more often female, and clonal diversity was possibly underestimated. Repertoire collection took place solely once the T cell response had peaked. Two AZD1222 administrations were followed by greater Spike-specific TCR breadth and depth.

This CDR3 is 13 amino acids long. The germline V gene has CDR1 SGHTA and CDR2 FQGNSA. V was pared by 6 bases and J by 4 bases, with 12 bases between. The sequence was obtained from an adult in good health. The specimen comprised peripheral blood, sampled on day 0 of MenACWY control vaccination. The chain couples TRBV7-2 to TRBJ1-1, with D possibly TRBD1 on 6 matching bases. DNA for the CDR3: TGTGCCAGCAGATTTACAGGGTCCACTGAAGCTTTCTTT. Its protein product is CASRFTGSTEAFF.